The 22 T cell receptor beta chains below all came from one sample that was sequenced in a study of CD8 T cells in Susac syndrome. Random hexamers primed reverse transcription of about 0.5 to 1 ug RNA. MiXCR, run by TCRdb on the immunoSEQ multiplex PCR reads, gives a single entry per CDR3 protein. The table shows approximately 75,000 distinct CDR3 sequences, with over 90% occurring only once. Source material: CD8+ T cells from PBMCs. Receptor source: a human donor in good health.

The V call is TRBV12-3 or TRBV12-4, the J call TRBJ2-2; 7 bases align to TRBD1. The CDR3 length is 17 residues. Trimming cost V 7 bases and J 1 base; bases outside gene matches: 12. CDR3 nucleotides: TGTGCCAGCACCCCGCCGGCCGGGACAGAGAACACCGGGGAGCTGTTTTTT. This translates into CASTPPAGTENTGELFF.

The V call is TRBV2, the J call TRBJ1-5; no clear D gene. CDR1 SNHLY and CDR2 FYNNEI come from the germline V gene. This CDR3 region has 14 residues. Trimming removed 3 bases from V and 4 bases from J, with 10 bases in between. This CDR3 reads CASSDGSYNQPQHF. The CDR3 coding sequence is TGTGCCAGCAGTGACGGCAGCTATAATCAGCCCCAGCATTTT.

The chain combines TRBV7-9 with TRBJ2-2, with 10 bases aligning to TRBD1. This CDR3 contains 15 residues. From germline, CDR1 is SEHNR and CDR2 FQNEAQ (reference sequence). Germline trimming cut 5 bases from V and 6 bases from J; bases unmatched to any gene: 6. This CDR3 reads CASSPGTGEAGELFF. The CDR3 DNA is TGTGCCAGCAGCCCAGGGACAGGGGAGGCCGGGGAGCTGTTTTTT.

The chain joins TRBV4-3 to TRBJ1-4; D might be TRBD1 (5 bases). This CDR3 has 15 amino acids. The ends were cut back, 0 bases at V and 6 bases at J, with 11 bases in the middle. Germline-derived CDR1 and CDR2 are LGHNA and YSLEER. Here the CDR3 DNA reads TGCGCCAGCAGCCAAGATAGGGCAGGGTATGAAAAACTGTTTTTT. Protein sequence: CASSQDRAGYEKLFF.

V usage is TRBV28 and J usage is TRBJ1-2, with 8 bases matching TRBD1. This CDR3 region has 17 residues. Germline CDR1 MDHEN, CDR2 SYDVKM. Trimming at V came to 4 bases and at J to 3 bases, leaving 13 bases not matched to a gene. CDR3 residues: CASSYPRTGLLDYGYTF. Here the CDR3 DNA reads TGTGCCAGCAGTTACCCCCGGACAGGGCTCTTAGACTATGGCTACACCTTC.

The rearrangement links TRBV28 to TRBJ1-4; D is possibly TRBD1 (5 bases). V dropped 8 bases and J dropped 12 bases, with 13 bases sitting between them. Germline loops: CDR1 MDHEN, CDR2 SYDVKM. The CDR3 is 11 residues long. As DNA, the CDR3 is TGTGCCAGCGGCGAAGGGGAAGAACTGTTTTTT. It yields the protein CASGEGEELFF.

V gene TRBV5-6 combines with J gene TRBJ2-7; possible D gene TRBD1, 6 bases. The germline V gene encodes CDR1 SGHDT and CDR2 YYEEEE. The V end was cut by 3 bases, the J end by 2 bases, with 6 bases between. The CDR3 totals 12 residues. Here the CDR3 DNA reads TGTGCCAGCAGCTGGGACACCTACGAGCAGTACTTC. This encodes CASSWDTYEQYF.

This clonotype is a singleton in its sample. The V gene is TRBV6-5, the J gene TRBJ2-5; 9 nucleotides agree with TRBD1. From germline, CDR1 is MNHEY and CDR2 SVGAGI. Unmatched junction bases numbered 12, after V lost 2 bases and J lost 5 bases. This CDR3 comprises 17 residues. CDR3 sequence (DNA): TGTGCCAGCAGTTACGATCCCTCGACAGGGGGGTGGGAGACCCAGTACTTC. Translating gives CASSYDPSTGGWETQYF.

The chain couples TRBV7-9 to TRBJ1-5, with 8 positions matching TRBD1. There are 16 residues in the CDR3. Germline lookup yields CDR1 SEHNR and CDR2 FQNEAQ (reference sequence). V trimming: 5 bases; J trimming: 3 bases; junction bases outside the gene matches: 9. CDR3 coding DNA: TGTGCCAGCAGCAACCTCAGGGGGCCAGCCAATCAGCCCCAGCATTTT. The encoded protein is CASSNLRGPANQPQHF.

J is TRBJ2-7 and V is TRBV2, with TRBD2 as a possible D gene (7 bases). Trimming stripped 8 bases from V and 3 bases from J, with 14 bases between. Germline V gene lookup returns CDR1 SNHLY and CDR2 FYNNEI. The CDR3 has 13 amino acids. The DNA of the CDR3 is TGTGCCAGCGCGACGGGGGGCGGCTACGAGCAGTACGTC. Protein: CASATGGGYEQYV.

V gene TRBV13 combines with J gene TRBJ2-7; the match to TRBD1 covers 9 bases. The V gene's germline CDR1 is PRHDT and CDR2 FYEKMQ (reference sequence). The CDR3 has 13 amino acids. V trimming: 5 bases; J trimming: 5 bases; junction bases outside the gene matches: 4. The CDR3 here is CASSRYRGHEQYF. For the CDR3, the DNA is TGTGCCAGCAGCAGATACAGGGGGCACGAGCAGTACTTC. The whole variable domain, remainder taken from reference TRBV13 and TRBJ2-7, is AAGVIQSPRHLIKEKRETATLKCYPIPRHDTVYWYQQGPGQDPQFLISFYEKMQSDKGSIPDRFSAQQFSDYHSELNMSSLELGDSALYFCASSRYRGHEQYFGPGTRLTVT.

The chain has TRBV7-8 and TRBJ2-2, with no clear D. The V gene's germline CDR1 is SGHVS and CDR2 FQNEAQ. V lost 9 bases, J lost 4 bases, and 3 bases lay in between. This CDR3 region has 10 residues. CDR3 region: CASSTGELFF. The DNA for the CDR3 is TGTGCCAGTAGCACCGGGGAGCTGTTTTTT.

The gene calls are TRBV3-1 and TRBJ2-5; 9 positions match TRBD2. V gave up 1 base and J gave up 4 bases; unmatched junction bases: 10. In germline, CDR1 is LGHDT, CDR2 YNNKEL (reference sequence). The CDR3 sequence is 17 residues long. CDR3 coding DNA: TGTGCCAGCAGCCAAGTCGTAGTAGCGGGGGAACGAGAGACCCAGTACTTC. The encoded protein is CASSQVVVAGERETQYF.

J is TRBJ1-2 and V is TRBV19, with TRBD1 matching over 9 bases. V lost 5 bases and J lost 6; bases outside the gene matches: 4. CDR3 size: 13 residues. Germline assignment: CDR1 LNHDA and CDR2 SQIVND (reference sequence). The CDR3 DNA sequence: TGTGCCAGTAGTTTAACAGGGGGCGATGGCTACACCTTC. Its protein product is CASSLTGGDGYTF. Full variable domain (outside the CDR3, taken from reference TRBV19 and TRBJ1-2): DGGITQSPKYLFRKEGQNVTLSCEQNLNHDAMYWYRQDPGQGLRLIYYSQIVNDFQKGDIAEGYSVSREKKESFPLTVTSAQKNPTAFYLCASSLTGGDGYTFGSGTRLTVV.

This clonotype appeared a single time. The V and J genes are TRBV7-9 and TRBJ1-1; no definite D call. Trimming took 6 bases from V and 6 from J, leaving 17 bases between them. Germline CDR1 and CDR2: SEHNR and FQNEAQ (reference sequence). The CDR3 is 14 residues long. The CDR3 DNA is TGTGCCAGCAGATACAGTCTCCCTGGTTCTGAAGCTTTCTTT. Translating it yields CASRYSLPGSEAFF.

This clonotype came up once. The chain links TRBV28 to TRBJ2-1; 9 bases map to TRBD2. The CDR3 sequence is 16 residues long. J lost 3 bases, V lost 6 bases, and 9 bases had no gene match. CDR1 is MDHEN and CDR2 is SYDVKM in the germline V gene. CDR3 nucleotides: TGTGCCAGCAGCCAGCCGACTAGCGGCTTCTACAATGAGCAGTTCTTC. This gives the protein CASSQPTSGFYNEQFF. Full variable domain (missing parts from reference TRBV28 and TRBJ2-1): DVKVTQSSRYLVKRTGEKVFLECVQDMDHENMFWYRQDPGLGLRLIYFSYDVKMKEKGDIPEGYSVSREKKERFSLILESASTNQTSMYLCASSQPTSGFYNEQFFGPGTRLTVL.

The V and J genes are TRBV10-3 and TRBJ1-2, with D tentatively TRBD1 (5 bases). Germline V gene data show CDR1 as ENHRY and CDR2 as SYGVKD. With 3 bases removed from V and 4 bases from J, the gap between germline ends came to 18 bases. The CDR3 spans 16 residues. The CDR3 here is CAISESERDPIYGYTF. Here the CDR3 DNA reads TGTGCCATCAGTGAATCTGAAAGGGACCCGATCTATGGCTACACCTTC.

The genes are TRBV6-1 and TRBJ1-1; D uncertain. The CDR3 is made up of 15 amino acids. Germline assignment: CDR1 MNHNS and CDR2 SASEGT. V was pared by 2 bases and J by 5 bases, with 15 bases between. The CDR3 sequence is CASSERGGSWTEAFF. CDR3 sequence (DNA): TGTGCCAGCAGTGAACGGGGAGGGAGCTGGACTGAAGCTTTCTTT.

This rearrangement joins TRBV2 to TRBJ1-1; no clear D. The CDR3 extends over 12 amino acids. Per the germline V gene, CDR1 is SNHLY and CDR2 is FYNNEI. The V and J ends lost 6 bases and 0 bases respectively, with 5 bases between them. The CDR3 is CASRRMNTEAFF. The CDR3 nucleotides are TGTGCCAGCAGACGTATGAACACTGAAGCTTTCTTT.

The V gene is TRBV19, the J gene TRBJ2-1, with a possible D match to TRBD1 (5 bases). V lost 3 bases, J lost 6 bases, and 9 bases lay in between. Germline CDR1 is LNHDA and CDR2 is SQIVND (reference sequence). This CDR3 is built from 13 residues. The CDR3 nucleotides are TGTGCCAGTAGTATCTCCAGGGCCAATGAGCAGTTCTTC. As protein: CASSISRANEQFF.

CDR3 DNA sequence: TGTGCCAGCAGCCCCTGGTCGGAGCAGCCAAACATTCAGTACTTC. Amino acids: CASSPWSEQPNIQYF. J is TRBJ2-4 and V is TRBV4-2; D gene unclear. CDR3 length: 15 residues. Trimming took off 4 bases at V and 6 bases at J, with 16 bases between the two ends. The V gene's germline CDR1 is LGHNA and CDR2 YNFKEQ.

The rearrangement links TRBV23-1 to TRBJ1-2, with D perhaps TRBD1 (5 bases). TRBV23-1 is an ORF, and what it does is uncertain. The CDR3 contains 14 residues. Trimming removed 11 bases at V and 5 bases at J, with 21 bases between. Here the CDR3 DNA reads TGCGCCGTACATTCGATTCGGGGGGTGTATGGCTACACCTTC. Translation gives CAVHSIRGVYGYTF.